This TCR beta chain stems from a study of cytomegalovirus exposure and HLA in healthy donors (TCRdb year 2017). Study-level background: An earlier analysis of 587 of the donors reported 276 Gb of sequence data and 100 million to 120 million unique TCR beta sequences obtained from roughly 170 million T cells. All discovery cohort repertoires had been generated using a single sequencing platform. A later genetic analysis used genome-wide SNP genotypes for about 60% of the roughly 700 donors, treating that subset as a discovery cohort. The number of donors typed differed by locus, with roughly 620-630 for A, B, C, DRB1 and DQB1, roughly 520 for DQA1, over 600 for DPA1, and about 450 for DPB1. Rather than using new phenotypic data, the later analysis identified candidate immune exposures from TCR beta sequences and from how often those sequences occurred across donors. The genetic ancestry cluster associated with self-reported Caucasian donors included approximately 85% of the 398 genotyped donors. A separate validation cohort of over a hundred different subjects was used in addition to the 666-subject first cohort. Donor age, sex, ethnicity and CMV serostatus were compiled alongside the repertoire data. The study aimed to test whether signatures of past pathogen exposure could be identified by cataloging public T cell receptors. To study patterns of TCR occurrence, a later analysis re-analyzed previously published TCR beta repertoires from hundreds of donors and added high-resolution HLA genotyping. An earlier analysis of 500 to 750 of the donors applied high-throughput TCR beta sequencing to assess whether each TCR beta V gene segment acted as functional or pseudogenic. Because of strong linkage in the cohort, a handful of DR-DQ haplotypes were treated as single units for association and clustering. An early release covering more than 500 HLA-typed donors comprised about 300 gigabases of sequencing data and approximately 85 million unique TCR sequences. Among roughly 370 genotyped donors of the cohort, an average of roughly 240,000 unique TCR beta nucleotide sequences were sequenced per donor, roughly a sixth of them non-productive. High-throughput TCR immunosequencing, statistical association of individual TCRs with disease status, and machine learning were combined to predict cytomegalovirus infection status. HLA typing included class I and class II loci at four-digit resolution. The T cell repertoires of about 700 subjects were profiled by immunosequencing and related to cytomegalovirus serostatus. The paper's findings and limits, for the study overall: Approximately 16 rarely observed V segments, including chromosome 9 orphons, were excluded from the earlier analysis of about 600 of the donors because counts were too low. In a later analysis, the rate of TCR association differed among HLA loci, with DRB1 alleles having the most associated TCRs and HLA-C alleles having the fewest. The study gave a list of 150 to 200 TCR beta chains associated with cytomegalovirus. A later genetic analysis reported fewer N-insertions in productive TCRs among donors in an Asian-associated ancestry cluster than the roughly 700-donor mean. When HLA alleles, especially DR and DQ, strongly co-occurred, TCR associations were difficult to assign to individual alleles. A further reported finding was that TCR beta sequences accurately predicted the HLA-A and HLA-B alleles for most subjects in the first cohort. According to a later analysis, most CMV-associated TCR beta chains appeared to be HLA-restricted, and the HLA associations seemed to be driven largely by CMV exposure. Immune exposure information for the cohort was limited to CMV serostatus. The authors suggested that the approach could potentially be extended to other disease states and immunological phenotypes. Roughly uniform sequencing depth across donors was assumed in presence/absence analyses, although this assumption may not hold. Compared with equally common non-associated chains, HLA-associated TCR beta chains in a later analysis were more clonally expanded and had lower generation probabilities. Cytomegalovirus status was reported to be diagnosed by the classifier with high specificity and sensitivity in both the original and validation cohorts. According to a later analysis, parvovirus B19, influenza, CMV and Epstein-Barr virus appeared linked to several top co-occurrence clusters. Only TCR beta chains were sequenced in this cohort, and the absence of alpha or paired-chain data limited detectable features. Linkage disequilibrium might explain the correlated functional status among segregating V segments, but an unknown experimental factor could not be excluded. Across donors, most TCR sequences were observed very rarely, whereas some public TCRs were present in many individuals. Broadly in line with IMGT annotations, most TCR beta V segments showed up in productive rearrangements about 90% or about 30% of the time in an earlier analysis of 450 to 750 of the donors. The sequencing pipeline was judged likely to have produced a cluster of highly shared sequence variants as a technical artifact. In a later genetic analysis, a missense DCLRE1C variant was associated with V-gene and J-gene trimming of TCR beta chains, and the association was replicated in an independent cohort. Some IMGT-functional V segments, including TRBV6-2 and TRBV6-3, could not be told apart with the 87-base-pair reads, so those segments were excluded. In a later analysis, some 18,000 TCR beta sequences were associated with specific HLA alleles at a false discovery rate of 0.05. In vitro tests confirmed that a few of the cytomegalovirus-associated TCR beta chains recognize cytomegalovirus antigens. Because HLA typing was unavailable for some donors at each locus, only the typed subset was used in association tests.

In total, roughly 670 healthy bone marrow donors made up the cohort. Cohort members were all nominally healthy when sampled, although unrecorded immune exposures were likely present. The donor was CMV seronegative and was included in the group of about 400 seronegative cohort members. Every donor gave a peripheral blood sample, and the peripheral blood mononuclear cells from that sample were used for TCR beta sequencing. The Qiagen DNeasy Blood Extraction Kit was used to extract genomic DNA from the blood cell samples. The library relied on the immunoSEQ multiplex PCR assay. For the multiplex PCR, a mixture combining 60 forward primers for TCR Vbeta segments and 13 reverse primers for TCR Jbeta segments was used. A multiplex PCR assay on genomic DNA amplified the CDR3 region of rearranged TCR beta genes. The Illumina HiSeq System was used to sequence the amplified TCR beta libraries as 87-base-pair reads. Per the original workflow: A later analysis tallied tens of millions of unique TCR beta chains across the 666 repertoires, and 10 million to 11 million of those chains were shared by two or more donors. A nearest-neighbor algorithm error-corrected the raw reads and collapsed the reads into unique sequences, merging closely related sequences to remove PCR and sequencing errors. CDR3 sequences were aligned to IMGT reference sequences to assign V, D and J gene segments. Each retained sequence needed at least a six-nucleotide match to both a V gene segment and a J gene segment. A rearrangement was called productive if the CDR3 had no stop codons and remained in frame with V and J, and every other rearrangement was called non-productive. CDR3 was defined by IMGT convention, running from the second conserved V-encoded cysteine to the conserved J-encoded phenylalanine. The earlier analysis of a few hundred of the donors excluded sequences that lacked an unambiguous match to a single V gene segment. In an earlier analysis of a few hundred of the donors, V segments were called functional above 56.7% productive rearrangements and were called segregating when the between-donor standard deviation exceeded 5%. A statistical classification framework was built for diagnosing cytomegalovirus status from the catalog of TCR beta chain sequences. V and J gene assignment, in a later analysis, came from comparing TCR nucleotide sequences with IMGT/GENE-DB human TR gene sequences. A later analysis assigned CDR3 sequences and most-parsimonious VDJ recombination scenarios with the TCRdist pipeline. A later analysis defined each TCR beta chain by its CDR3 amino acid sequence plus V-gene family, and excluded reads lacking a unique V-gene family. To address suspected cross-contamination and a sequencing artifact, a later analysis removed a few hundred highly shared, low-generation-probability nucleotide sequences. For each public chain, a later analysis derived a clonal expansion index from normalized ranks of inferred template counts within each repertoire. In a later analysis, generation probabilities were computed with a VDJ recombination model fitted to out-of-frame rearrangements, and the resulting probabilities were checked against IGoR. Hypergeometric tests were used in a later analysis to score TCR-TCR, TCR-HLA and TCR-CMV co-occurrence, with a repertoire-size bias correction applied to the TCR pairs. To estimate false discovery rates, a later analysis permuted the HLA or CMV assignments 20 times. In a later analysis, co-occurring TCRs were grouped with DBSCAN, and TCRdist sequence similarity was added when clustering was performed within HLA-allele-positive subsets. For co-occurrence clustering, repertoires with fewer than 30,000 or more than 120,000 public chains were excluded, along with a handful of repertoires with anomalous nucleotide sharing. TCRdb obtained this table from immuneACCESS and retained in-frame rearrangements with V and J assigned. These tables miss some clones; where compared with another copy, unresolved V genes account for less than half of the shortfall, and the remainder is unexplained. D and trimming were read from the DNA, whereas the V and J calls and clone size are those reported in that table. Here the sample has a few hundred thousand clones; approximately 80% occur a single time. Together, the top ten hold approximately 1.4% of the sample.

From the germline V gene, CDR1 is KGHSH and CDR2 is LQKENI. The CDR3, cysteine through phenylalanine, is 16 amino acids long. The read is trimmed to its CDR3 DNA, 48 bases read in frame from base 1. Trimming takes 1 base from V and 4 bases from J, and the germline ends sit 13 bases apart. Of note for this clone: The target of this receptor is not known. Base qualities are not recorded, but no much larger clone differs from it by a single base.

Material: PBMCs. This receptor was taken from a girl aged 10 to 17 in good health and CMV-seronegative. The chain links TRBV18 with TRBJ1-4; tentative D gene TRBD1, with 5 bases matching. The CDR3 reads CASSPLWARDNEKLFF. The DNA sequence is given as TGTGCCAGCTCACCACTGTGGGCCAGGGATAATGAAAAACTGTTTTTT.